Below are 2 T cell receptor beta chains sequenced from a single sample in a study of T-cell reconstitution after alpha-beta-depleted transplantation in children. The authors prepared the TCRbeta library with unique molecular identifiers. One entry per CDR3 protein, called by TCRdb with MiXCR from the PCR reads. Of fewer than 700,000 distinct CDR3 sequences in the sample, over 10% were seen once. The sample was PBMCs, mostly from graft donor cells, taken 360 days after TCRalphabeta/CD19-depleted stem cell transplant. Receptors originate from a male patient between 10 and 17 years old who had a stem cell transplant for acute myeloid leukemia, so the T cells may come from the graft donor.

The table lists this clonotype with a count of one. The chain combines TRBV7-6 with TRBJ2-5; D possibly corresponds to TRBD1 (6 bases). Germline loops: CDR1 SGHVS, CDR2 FNYEAQ. Trimming took off 4 bases at V and 2 bases at J, with 17 bases between the two ends. The CDR3 sequence is 16 residues long. The CDR3 DNA is TGTGCCAGCAGCTCTCCCCCCACAGGGAGACAAGAGACCCAGTACTTC. As protein: CASSSPPTGRQETQYF.

V gene TRBV7-9 combines with J gene TRBJ2-4; D is uncertain. Per the germline V gene, CDR1 is SEHNR and CDR2 is FQNEAQ (reference sequence). The germline V and J ends were trimmed by 0 bases and 8 bases, with 11 bases remaining between them. The CDR3 loop spans 14 amino acids. The CDR3 region is CASSLASSQDIQYF. The CDR3 DNA follows: TGTGCCAGCAGCTTAGCATCGAGTCAGGACATTCAGTACTTC.